This T cell receptor beta chain was captured by sequencing in a study of T cell changes during pregnancy in multiple sclerosis. The table came from immunoSEQ multiplex PCR; TCRdb's copy has only in-frame clones and leaves some out. The data contain 100,000 to 140,000 clones, 85% to 95% of them singletons. Germline assignment: CDR1 SEHNR and CDR2 FQNEAQ (reference sequence). With V trimmed by 2 bases and J by 0 bases, 3 bases remained unmatched. The CDR3 runs to 16 residues. The chain links TRBV7-9 to TRBJ2-5; 10 bases align to TRBD2. This receptor was identified in a female donor in good health, enrolled as a control in a pregnancy study. The sample was peripheral blood, taken in the third trimester of pregnancy. The CDR3 DNA follows: TGTGCCAGCAGCTTAAATAGCGGGGGGCACCAAGAGACCCAGTACTTC. Translating gives CASSLNSGGHQETQYF.